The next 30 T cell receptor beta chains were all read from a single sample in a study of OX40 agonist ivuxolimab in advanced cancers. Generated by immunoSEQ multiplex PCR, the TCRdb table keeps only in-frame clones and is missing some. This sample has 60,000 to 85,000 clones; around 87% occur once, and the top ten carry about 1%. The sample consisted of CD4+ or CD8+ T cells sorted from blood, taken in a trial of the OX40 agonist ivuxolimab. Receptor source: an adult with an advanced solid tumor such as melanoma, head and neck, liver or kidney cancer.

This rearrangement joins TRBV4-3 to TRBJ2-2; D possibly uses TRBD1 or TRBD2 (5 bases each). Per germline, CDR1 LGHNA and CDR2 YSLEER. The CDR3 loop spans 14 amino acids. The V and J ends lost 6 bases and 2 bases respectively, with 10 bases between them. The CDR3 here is CASRGTVNTGELFF. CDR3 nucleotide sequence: TGCGCCAGCAGGGGGACGGTTAACACCGGGGAGCTGTTTTTT.

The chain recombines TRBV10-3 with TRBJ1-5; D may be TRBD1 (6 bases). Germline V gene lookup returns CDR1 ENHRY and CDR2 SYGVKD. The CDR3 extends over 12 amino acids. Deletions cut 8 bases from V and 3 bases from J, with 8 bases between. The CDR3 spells CAIGTSNQPQHF. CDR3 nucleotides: TGTGCCATCGGGACATCCAATCAGCCCCAGCATTTT.

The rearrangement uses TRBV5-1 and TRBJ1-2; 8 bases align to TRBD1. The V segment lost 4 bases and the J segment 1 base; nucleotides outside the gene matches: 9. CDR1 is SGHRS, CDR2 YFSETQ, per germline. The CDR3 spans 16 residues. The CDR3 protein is CASSAGGQAINYGYTF. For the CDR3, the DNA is TGCGCCAGCAGCGCTGGGGGACAGGCTATTAACTATGGCTACACCTTC.

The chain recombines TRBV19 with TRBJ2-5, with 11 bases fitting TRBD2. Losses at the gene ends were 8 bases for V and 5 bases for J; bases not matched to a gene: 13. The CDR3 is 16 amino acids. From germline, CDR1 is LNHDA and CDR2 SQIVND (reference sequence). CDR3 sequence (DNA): TGTGCCAGTCGAGTAGCGGGAGGGCCCTCCGGTGAGACCCAGTACTTC. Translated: CASRVAGGPSGETQYF.

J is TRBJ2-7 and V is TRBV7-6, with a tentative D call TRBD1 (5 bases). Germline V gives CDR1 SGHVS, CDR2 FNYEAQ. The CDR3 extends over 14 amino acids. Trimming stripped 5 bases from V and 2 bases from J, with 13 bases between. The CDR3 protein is CASSARQNTYEQYF. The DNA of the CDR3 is TGTGCCAGCAGCGCCAGACAGAACACCTACGAGCAGTACTTC.

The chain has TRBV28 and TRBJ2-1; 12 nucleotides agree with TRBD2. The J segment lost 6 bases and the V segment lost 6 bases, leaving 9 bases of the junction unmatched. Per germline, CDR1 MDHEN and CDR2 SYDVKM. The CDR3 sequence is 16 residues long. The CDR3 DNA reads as TGTGCCAGCAGCCCACGGACTAGCGGGGACTTCAATGAGCAGTTCTTC. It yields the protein CASSPRTSGDFNEQFF.

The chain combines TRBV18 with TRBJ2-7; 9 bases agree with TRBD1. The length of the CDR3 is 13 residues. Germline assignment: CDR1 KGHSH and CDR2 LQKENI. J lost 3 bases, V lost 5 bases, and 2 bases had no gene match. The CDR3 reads CASSTGQGYEQYF. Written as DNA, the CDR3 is TGTGCCAGCTCAACGGGACAGGGCTACGAGCAGTACTTC.

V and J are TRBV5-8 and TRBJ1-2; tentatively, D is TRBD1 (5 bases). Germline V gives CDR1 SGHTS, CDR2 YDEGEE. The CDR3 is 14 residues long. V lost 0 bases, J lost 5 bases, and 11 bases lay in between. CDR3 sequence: CASSLEGRPYGYTF. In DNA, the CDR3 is TGTGCCAGCAGCTTGGAGGGGCGGCCGTATGGCTACACCTTC.

DNA of the CDR3: TGCGCCAGCAGCCAAGAATACAGGGGTGCCCAAGAGACCCAGTACTTC. Its translation is CASSQEYRGAQETQYF. J is TRBJ2-5 and V is TRBV4-3, with 7 bases lining up with TRBD1. The CDR3 loop spans 16 amino acids. Per the germline V gene, CDR1 is LGHNA and CDR2 is YSLEER. V lost 0 bases, J lost 1 base, and 5 bases stayed unmatched.

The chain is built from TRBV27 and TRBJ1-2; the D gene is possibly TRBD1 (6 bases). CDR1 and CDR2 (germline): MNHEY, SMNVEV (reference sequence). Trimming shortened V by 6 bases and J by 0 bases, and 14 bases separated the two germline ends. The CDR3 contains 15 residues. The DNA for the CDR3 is TGTGCCAGCAGCAGGGGAGGGATAGCTAACTATGGCTACACCTTC. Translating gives CASSRGGIANYGYTF.

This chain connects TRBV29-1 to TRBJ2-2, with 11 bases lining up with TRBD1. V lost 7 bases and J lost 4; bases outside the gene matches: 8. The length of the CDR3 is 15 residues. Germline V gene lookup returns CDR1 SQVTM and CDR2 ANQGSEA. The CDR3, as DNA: TGCAGCGCTCGGAGGGGACAGGGGGGCACCGGGGAGCTGTTTTTT. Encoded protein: CSARRGQGGTGELFF.

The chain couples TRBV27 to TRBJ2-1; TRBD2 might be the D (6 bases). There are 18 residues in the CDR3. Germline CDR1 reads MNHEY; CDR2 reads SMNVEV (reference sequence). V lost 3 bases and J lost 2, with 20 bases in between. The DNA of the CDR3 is TGTGCCAGCAGTTTTGGGTTTAGCGGAACCCGTCCCTACAATGAGCAGTTCTTC. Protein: CASSFGFSGTRPYNEQFF.

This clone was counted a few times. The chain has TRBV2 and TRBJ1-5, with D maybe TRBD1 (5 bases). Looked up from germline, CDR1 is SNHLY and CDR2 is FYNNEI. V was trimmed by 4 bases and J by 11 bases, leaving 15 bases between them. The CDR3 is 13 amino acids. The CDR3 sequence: CASSGDRPGAQHF. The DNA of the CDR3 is TGTGCCAGCAGTGGGGACCGACCCGGGGCCCAGCATTTT.

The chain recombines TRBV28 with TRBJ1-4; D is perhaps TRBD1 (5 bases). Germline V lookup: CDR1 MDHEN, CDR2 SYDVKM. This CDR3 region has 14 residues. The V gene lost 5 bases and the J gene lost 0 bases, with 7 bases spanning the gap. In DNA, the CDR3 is TGTGCCAGCAGTCGACAGACAACTAATGAAAAACTGTTTTTT. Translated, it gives CASSRQTTNEKLFF.

As DNA, the CDR3 is TGTGCCAGCAGCTTGGCCAGGGGTCGGACTGAAGCTTTCTTT. Amino acid sequence: CASSLARGRTEAFF. The chain links TRBV5-4 to TRBJ1-1; D perhaps matches TRBD1 (6 bases). Deletions cut 0 bases from V and 5 bases from J, with 11 bases between. CDR1 is SGHNT and CDR2 is YYREEE in the germline V gene (reference sequence). The CDR3 covers 14 residues.

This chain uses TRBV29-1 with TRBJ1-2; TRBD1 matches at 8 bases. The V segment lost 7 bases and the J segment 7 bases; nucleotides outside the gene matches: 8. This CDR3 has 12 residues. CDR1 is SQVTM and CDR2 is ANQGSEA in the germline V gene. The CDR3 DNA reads TGCAGCGCGACAGGGGCATGGGGTGGCTACACCTTC. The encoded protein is CSATGAWGGYTF.

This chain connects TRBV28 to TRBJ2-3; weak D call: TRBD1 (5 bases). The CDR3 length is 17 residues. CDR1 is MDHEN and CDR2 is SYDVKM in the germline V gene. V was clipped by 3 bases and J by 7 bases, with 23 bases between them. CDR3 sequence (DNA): TGTGCCAGCAGTTTCACCCCCCGGGCAGGGCTGGGAAATACGCAGTATTTT. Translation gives CASSFTPRAGLGNTQYF.

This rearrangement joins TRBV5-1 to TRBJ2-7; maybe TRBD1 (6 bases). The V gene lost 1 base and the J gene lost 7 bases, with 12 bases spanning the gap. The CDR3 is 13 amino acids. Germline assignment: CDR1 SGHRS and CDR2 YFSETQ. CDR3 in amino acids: CASSLTGSVEQYF. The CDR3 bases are TGCGCCAGCAGCTTGACAGGGTCAGTGGAGCAGTACTTC.

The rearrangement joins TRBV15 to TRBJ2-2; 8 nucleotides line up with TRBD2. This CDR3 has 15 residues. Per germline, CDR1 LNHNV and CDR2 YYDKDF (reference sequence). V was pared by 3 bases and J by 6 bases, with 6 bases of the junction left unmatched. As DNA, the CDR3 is TGTGCCACCAGCAGGCCGGGACTAGACGCCGGGGAGCTGTTTTTT. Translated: CATSRPGLDAGELFF. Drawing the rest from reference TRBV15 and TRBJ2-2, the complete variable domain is DAMVIQNPRYQVTQFGKPVTLSCSQTLNHNVMYWYQQKSSQAPKLLFHYYDKDFNNEADTPDNFQSRRPNTSFCFLDIRSPGLGDTAMYLCATSRPGLDAGELFFGEGSRLTVL.

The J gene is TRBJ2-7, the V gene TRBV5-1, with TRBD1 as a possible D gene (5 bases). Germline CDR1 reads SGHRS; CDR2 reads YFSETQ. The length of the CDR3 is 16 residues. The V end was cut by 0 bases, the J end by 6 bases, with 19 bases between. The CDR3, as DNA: TGCGCCAGCAGCTTGGATGGCAGGGTGAATATCGGCGAGCAGTACTTC. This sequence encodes CASSLDGRVNIGEQYF.

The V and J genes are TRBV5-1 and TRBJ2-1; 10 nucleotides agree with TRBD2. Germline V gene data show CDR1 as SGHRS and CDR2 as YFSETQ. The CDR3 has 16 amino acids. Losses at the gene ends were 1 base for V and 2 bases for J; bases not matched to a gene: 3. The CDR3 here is CASSLYSGRTYNEQFF. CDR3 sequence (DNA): TGCGCCAGCAGCTTGTATAGCGGGAGGACCTACAATGAGCAGTTCTTC.

The CDR3: CASRTTSGTGGDGYTF. The CDR3 region has the DNA TGTGCCAGTAGAACAACGTCCGGGACCGGAGGGGATGGCTACACCTTC. This chain uses TRBV19 with TRBJ1-2; D perhaps matches TRBD1 (5 bases). Germline V lookup: CDR1 LNHDA, CDR2 SQIVND (reference sequence). The CDR3 spans 16 residues. Between the trimmed V and J ends, which lost 6 bases and 6 bases, there was a span of 23 bases. Complete variable domain (other parts from reference TRBV19 and TRBJ1-2): DGGITQSPKYLFRKEGQNVTLSCEQNLNHDAMYWYRQDPGQGLRLIYYSQIVNDFQKGDIAEGYSVSREKKESFPLTVTSAQKNPTAFYLCASRTTSGTGGDGYTFGSGTRLTVV.

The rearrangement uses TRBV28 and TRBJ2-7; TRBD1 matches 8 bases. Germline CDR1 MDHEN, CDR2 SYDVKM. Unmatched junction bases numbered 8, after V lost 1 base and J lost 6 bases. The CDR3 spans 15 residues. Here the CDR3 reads CASSLSAGGNVEQYF. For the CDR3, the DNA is TGTGCCAGCAGTTTATCTGCAGGGGGCAACGTCGAGCAGTACTTC.

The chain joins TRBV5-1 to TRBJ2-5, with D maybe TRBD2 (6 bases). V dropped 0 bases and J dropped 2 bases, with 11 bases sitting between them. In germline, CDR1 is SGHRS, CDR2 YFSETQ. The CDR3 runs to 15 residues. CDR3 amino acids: CASSLEVGRQETQYF. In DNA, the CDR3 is TGCGCCAGCAGCTTGGAAGTGGGGAGGCAAGAGACCCAGTACTTC.

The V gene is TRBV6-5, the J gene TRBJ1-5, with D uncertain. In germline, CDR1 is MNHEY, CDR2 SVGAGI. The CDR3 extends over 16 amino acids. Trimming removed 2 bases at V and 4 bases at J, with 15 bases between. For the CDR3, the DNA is TGTGCCAGCAGTTACCAAGGGTCTGCGCTTAATCAGCCCCAGCATTTT. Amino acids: CASSYQGSALNQPQHF.

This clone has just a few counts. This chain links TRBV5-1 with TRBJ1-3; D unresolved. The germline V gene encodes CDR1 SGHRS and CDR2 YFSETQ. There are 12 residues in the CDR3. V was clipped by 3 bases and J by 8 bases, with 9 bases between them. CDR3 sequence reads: CASSSSLDTIYF. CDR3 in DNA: TGCGCCAGCAGCTCAAGCCTAGACACCATATATTTT.

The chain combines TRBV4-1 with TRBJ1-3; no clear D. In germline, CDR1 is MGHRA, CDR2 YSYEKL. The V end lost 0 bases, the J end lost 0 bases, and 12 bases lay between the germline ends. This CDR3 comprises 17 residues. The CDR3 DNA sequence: TGCGCCAGCAGCCAAGATCCCAATCGGGACTCTGGAAACACCATATATTTT. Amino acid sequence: CASSQDPNRDSGNTIYF.

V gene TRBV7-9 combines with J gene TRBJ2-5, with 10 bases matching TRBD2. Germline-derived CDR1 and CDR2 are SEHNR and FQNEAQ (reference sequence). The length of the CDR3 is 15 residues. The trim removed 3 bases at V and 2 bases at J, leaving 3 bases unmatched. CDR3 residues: CASSFSGGLQETQYF. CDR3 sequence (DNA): TGTGCCAGCAGCTTTAGCGGGGGGCTTCAAGAGACCCAGTACTTC.

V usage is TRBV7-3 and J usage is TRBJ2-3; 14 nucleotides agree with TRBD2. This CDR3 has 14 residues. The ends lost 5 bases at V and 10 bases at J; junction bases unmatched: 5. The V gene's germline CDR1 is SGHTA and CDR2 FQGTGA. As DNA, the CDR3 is TGTGCCAGCAGCCTGGGACTAGCGGGAGTGGCGCAGTATTTT. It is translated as CASSLGLAGVAQYF.

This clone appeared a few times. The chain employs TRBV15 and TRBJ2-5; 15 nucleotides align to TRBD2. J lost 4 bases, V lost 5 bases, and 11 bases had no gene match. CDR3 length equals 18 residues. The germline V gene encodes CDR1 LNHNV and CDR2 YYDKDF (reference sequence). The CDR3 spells CATSWGTSGRRRGETQYF. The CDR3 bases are TGTGCCACCAGCTGGGGGACTAGCGGGAGGAGGAGAGGAGAGACCCAGTACTTC.